A selection of T cell receptor beta chains follows, all from one sample in a study of metastatic and nonmetastatic thyroid tumors. TCRdb reassembled clones from the PCR reads with MiXCR. The data contain about 39,000 clones, 15% to 20% of them singletons. Source material: blood. The receptors derive from a female donor with papillary thyroid cancer or a benign thyroid nodule (not recorded which). Some clones in this sample may be carry-over from other donors' samples. CDR3s include the opening cysteine and the closing phenylalanine or tryptophan. The D gene is left open where the match is weak. Clone size is given for some rows only: seen once, a few or many times, or a class if the clone is expanded.

NA	TRBJ1-1	NA	TRBV5-1	TGCGCCAGCAGCTTGGCCGAGGCTCCCGGGGAAGCTTTCTTT	CASSLAEAPGEAFF
NA	TRBJ1-1	many	TRBV30	TGTGCCTGGACCGAGGGACTCCCCGAGGAAAGTTTCTTT	CAWTEGLPEESFF
NA	TRBJ2-7	medium-sized	TRBV6-2/TRBV6-3	TGTGCCAGCAGACACCAGGGATACGAGCAGTACTTC	CASRHQGYEQYF
NA	TRBJ1-1	many	TRBV20-1	TGCAGCGCTAGATTGGGAGGCATGAACACTGAAGCTTTCTTT	CSARLGGMNTEAFF
NA	TRBJ1-1	many	TRBV10-3	TGTGCCATCAGGGACGAGTGGGACACTGAAGCTTTCTTT	CAIRDEWDTEAFF
NA	TRBJ2-3	NA	TRBV7-2	TGTGCCAGCAGCAACCTCAATACGCAGTATTTT	CASSNLNTQYF
NA	TRBJ1-6	many	TRBV18	TGTGCCAGCTCCAAAGGTGGGGCCCCTACAGATAATTCACCCCTCCACTTT	CASSKGGAPTDNSPLHF
NA	TRBJ1-2	NA	TRBV6-1	TGTGCCAGCAGCTTTGAACAGGGCCGAGGAGACTATGGCTACACCTTC	CASSFEQGRGDYGYTF
NA	TRBJ2-1	NA	TRBV5-8	TGTGCCATCGAGCTGAATTACAATGAGCAGTTCTTC	CAIELNYNEQFF
NA	TRBJ1-1	many	TRBV2	TGTGCCAGCAGCGCCAGGCCGTTGGGTTTGAACACTGAAGCTTTCTTT	CASSARPLGLNTEAFF
NA	TRBJ2-2	NA	TRBV7-3	TGTGCCAGCAGTCGATGGGTGGGGGACATCACCGGGGAGCTGTTTTTT	CASSRWVGDITGELFF
TRBD2	TRBJ2-1	many	TRBV11-2	TGTGCCAGCAGCGCGGGAGAGGTGTCTGAGCAGTTCTTC	CASSAGEVSEQFF
TRBD1	TRBJ1-1	many	TRBV11-3	TGTGCCAGCAGCATCAGGACAGGGTTGAGTGCTGAAGCTTTCTTT	CASSIRTGLSAEAFF
TRBD1	TRBJ1-5	NA	TRBV19	TGTGCCAGCACCCGGGGGACAGGGGGATTTAGCAATCAGCCCCAGCATTTT	CASTRGTGGFSNQPQHF
NA	TRBJ2-1	many	TRBV3-1	TGTGCCAGCAGCCAAAGTTTTTCCTCCTACAATGAGCAGTTCTTC	CASSQSFSSYNEQFF
TRBD2	TRBJ2-5	NA	TRBV6-5	TGTGCCAGCATTAACATACTAGCGGGAGGAGGAGAGACCCAGTACTTC	CASINILAGGGETQYF
TRBD1	TRBJ2-7	many	TRBV20-1	TGCAGTGCTAGGCCGGGACAGTGGACCTACGAGCAGTACTTC	CSARPGQWTYEQYF
NA	TRBJ2-1	many	TRBV7-8	TGTGCCAGCAGCTTCATAACTGAGCAGTTCTTC	CASSFITEQFF
NA	TRBJ2-1	NA	TRBV28	TGTGCCAGCAGCTTAGGGGCCGCGGGGCAGTTCTTC	CASSLGAAGQFF
NA	TRBJ2-5	many	TRBV5-4	TGTGCCAGCACCCCGGATCTAGAAAAAGAGACCCAGTACTTC	CASTPDLEKETQYF
NA	TRBJ2-1	NA	TRBV12-5	TGTGCTAGTGGTACCACGACGGGCACACTTACTTACAATAAGCAGTTCTTC	CASGTTTGTLTYNKQFF
NA	TRBJ2-7	many	TRBV7-9	TGTGCCAGCAGCTTAGCGCCGGGGGAGCAGTACTTC	CASSLAPGEQYF
NA	TRBJ2-2	many	TRBV3-1	TGTGCCAGCAGCCAAGCGTCAGGGCCGGCGGGGGAGCTGTTTTTT	CASSQASGPAGELFF
NA	TRBJ2-1	few	TRBV6-2/TRBV6-3	TGTGCCAGCAGTTACCGTGTTGAGCAGTTCTTC	CASSYRVEQFF
NA	TRBJ2-3	NA	TRBV6-2/TRBV6-3	TGTGCCAGCAGTTACAGCGTAAAAGCCGGAGGTCCAGATACGCAGTATTTT	CASSYSVKAGGPDTQYF
NA	TRBJ2-3	many	TRBV11-1	TGTGCCAGCCTCCCCCCAGGGGGGGAGATGGCAGATACGCAGTATTTT	CASLPPGGEMADTQYF
TRBD2	TRBJ2-7	NA	TRBV7-3	TGTGCCAGGAGTACTGGCGTGCTTAGCGGGACCTCCCCCGGCTCCTACGAGCAGTACTTC	CARSTGVLSGTSPGSYEQYF
NA	TRBJ1-1	NA	TRBV5-1	TGCGCCAGCAGTCAGGCCTTCTTTAAAGGGACTGAAGCTTTCTTT	CASSQAFFKGTEAFF
NA	TRBJ2-3	NA	TRBV20-1	TGCAGCGCTACGGACGTTCGGGGCACAGATACGCAGTATTTT	CSATDVRGTDTQYF
NA	TRBJ2-7	NA	TRBV28	TGTGCCAGCAGTTTATCCCCCGACAGCGAGCAGTACTTC	CASSLSPDSEQYF
NA	TRBJ2-1	many	TRBV28	TGTGCCAGCAGTTACCGGGACAATGAGCAGTTCTTC	CASSYRDNEQFF
NA	TRBJ2-1	many	TRBV18	TGTGCCAGCTCACCAGGACCGAACAATGAGCAGTTCTTC	CASSPGPNNEQFF
NA	TRBJ1-1	NA	TRBV5-4	TGTGCCAGCAGCTTGTTTGGGAGTACGTCGGCTTTCTTT	CASSLFGSTSAFF
NA	TRBJ2-5	NA	TRBV28	TGTGCCAGCAGCCAGGATGGCCAAGATACCCAGTACTTC	CASSQDGQDTQYF
NA	TRBJ2-2	few	TRBV6-1	TGTGCCACCCACGCCGCCCTCAGCACCGTGGAGCTGTTTTTT	CATHAALSTVELFF
NA	TRBJ2-7	many	TRBV20-1	TGCAGTGCTAGCCTAGAGCCACACTACGAGCAGTACTTC	CSASLEPHYEQYF
TRBD2	TRBJ2-1	few	TRBV12-3/TRBV12-4	TGTGCCAGCATCCTACTACTAGCGGGAGTGTATGAGCAGTTCTTC	CASILLLAGVYEQFF
NA	TRBJ1-6	NA	TRBV19	TGTGCCAGTAATTCAGACGGGAATAATTCACCCCTCCACTTT	CASNSDGNNSPLHF
NA	TRBJ1-2	few	TRBV6-2/TRBV6-3	TGTGCCAGCAGTTACTCGGTAGGGTATGGCTACACCTTC	CASSYSVGYGYTF
TRBD1	TRBJ2-1	NA	TRBV20-1	TGCAGTGCTACAGGGGGTCAACACTACAATGAGCAGTTCTTC	CSATGGQHYNEQFF
TRBD1	TRBJ1-4	many	TRBV9	TGTGCCAGCAGCTATCGACAGGGGGTCGATGAAAAACTGTTTTTT	CASSYRQGVDEKLFF
NA	TRBJ1-2	many	TRBV11-3	TGTGCCAGCAGCTTAGAGACATGGAGTGGCTACACCTTC	CASSLETWSGYTF
NA	TRBJ1-1	medium-sized	TRBV28	TGTGCCAGCAGTCTCGCCCGGATAAGTGAAGCTTTCTTT	CASSLARISEAFF
TRBD1	TRBJ1-1	many	TRBV6-2/TRBV6-3	TGTGCCAGCAGTTACTCCAGGGGGACAGCTGAAGCTTTCTTT	CASSYSRGTAEAFF
TRBD1	TRBJ2-2	NA	TRBV20-1	TGCAGTGCTCAGACAGGGATCACCGGGGAGCTGTTTTTT	CSAQTGITGELFF
TRBD1	TRBJ1-2	NA	TRBV3-1	TGTGCCAGCAGCCACCGGGACAGGGACGGTGGCTACACCTTC	CASSHRDRDGGYTF
NA	TRBJ2-2	few	TRBV12-3/TRBV12-4	TGTGCCAGCAGTCTAGGCGGTGGGGCCACCGTGGAGCTGTTTTTT	CASSLGGGATVELFF
NA	TRBJ2-7	once	TRBV9	TGTGCCAGCAGCGTAGATACCTGGAGGGCCTCCGAGCAGTACTTC	CASSVDTWRASEQYF
NA	TRBJ1-5	NA	TRBV6-1	TGTGCCAGTAGTGCAATCTTGAACCCCAATCAACCCCAGCATTTT	CASSAILNPNQPQHF
NA	TRBJ2-3	NA	TRBV20-1	TGCAGTGCCAAGGAGGGAGGCGGGCCCTCGCAGTATTTT	CSAKEGGGPSQYF
NA	TRBJ2-7	many	TRBV11-3	TGTGCCAGCAGCTTTAACTTAGAGCAGTACTTC	CASSFNLEQYF